Described below is a single T cell receptor (beta chain) sequence and its context. Its target is not known. The record originates from a study of shared clonotypes between healthy human individuals. Study in general: Three CD4 naive, three CD4 memory, two CD8 naive and one CD8 memory plate were used per donor. General observations from the study: Relative to memory subsets, naive subsets generally showed larger estimated richness.

Healthy and HIV-negative, the adult donors had no recent acute infections or vaccinations. The run depth of the assay was deep. TCRdb's copy holds only in-frame clones and misses some; the assay was immunoSEQ multiplex PCR. This sample has about 2.3 million clones; approximately 93% occur once, and the top ten carry roughly 0.36%. The germline CDR1 and CDR2 sequences are SGHNT and YYREEE (reference sequence). This CDR3 is 15 amino acids long. V lost 4 bases to trimming and J lost 2 bases; unmatched junction nucleotides: 4. Sequences were obtained from naive CD4+ T cells from PBMCs. As to subset: CD45RA+ positively selected. The receptor was derived from a man aged 18 to 30 in good health. Some clones in this sample may be carry-over from other donors' samples. The chain employs TRBV5-4 and TRBJ1-3; TRBD1 aligns across 9 bases. CDR3 amino acids: CASSIGQGTGNTIYF. The CDR3 DNA reads as TGTGCCAGCAGCATCGGACAGGGGACTGGAAACACCATATATTTT.